This passage covers 20 T cell receptor beta chains from one sample sequenced in a study of T cell responses to AZD1222 COVID-19 vaccine. Using immunoSEQ multiplex PCR, the repertoire was profiled, and TCRdb retains in-frame clones only, with some absent. The data hold approximately 150,000 clones, with approximately 91% observed a single time. Sequenced material: peripheral blood, taken 28 days after the second AZD1222 dose. The source of these receptors is an adult who received the AZD1222 COVID-19 vaccine.

The rearrangement links TRBV5-8 to TRBJ1-3; D possibly corresponds to TRBD1 (6 bases). The CDR3 length is 15 residues. Trimming cost V 4 bases and J 2 bases, with 13 bases left between them. Germline V gives CDR1 SGHTS, CDR2 YDEGEE. Written as DNA, the CDR3 is TGTGCCAGCAGCCTCACATCAGGGGCTGGAAACACCATATATTTT. This gives the protein CASSLTSGAGNTIYF.

In DNA form, the CDR3 reads TGTGCCAGCAGCTTAGTTTATGGCACTGAAGCTTTCTTT. Translated, it gives CASSLVYGTEAFF. This chain joins TRBV11-3 and TRBJ1-1; D is unresolved. Germline CDR1 is SGHNT and CDR2 is YENEEA. The CDR3 length is 13 residues. Between the trimmed V and J ends, which lost 1 base and 4 bases, there was a span of 7 bases.

The V gene is TRBV4-1, the J gene TRBJ2-7; TRBD1 aligns across 7 bases. Germline trimming cut 6 bases from V and 5 bases from J; bases unmatched to any gene: 10. This CDR3 has 14 residues. The germline CDR1 and CDR2 sequences are MGHRA and YSYEKL. DNA for the CDR3: TGCGCCAGCAGGGCCTCGACAGGGATCAACGAGCAGTACTTC. This gives the protein CASRASTGINEQYF.

The chain combines TRBV6-2 or TRBV6-3 with TRBJ2-2, with D perhaps TRBD1 (6 bases). Germline V gene data show CDR1 as MNHEY and CDR2 as SVGEGT. The CDR3 extends over 15 amino acids. With 2 bases removed from V and 5 bases from J, the gap between germline ends came to 12 bases. The CDR3 DNA follows: TGTGCCAGCAGTTACGTACAGGGAAGAACCGGGGAGCTGTTTTTT. Its protein product is CASSYVQGRTGELFF.

J is TRBJ1-1 and V is TRBV30, with 7 nucleotides matching TRBD1. Germline trimming cut 3 bases from V and 3 bases from J; bases unmatched to any gene: 4. CDR1 GTSNPN and CDR2 SVGIG come from the germline V gene (reference sequence). This CDR3 is 13 amino acids long. CDR3 nucleotides: TGTGCCTGGAGAGGGACAGACTACACTGAAGCTTTCTTT. Translated, it gives CAWRGTDYTEAFF.

The chain links TRBV21-1 to TRBJ1-2. TRBV21-1 is termed a pseudogene. This CDR3 spans 10 amino acids. The DNA for the CDR3 is TGTGCCAGAGTCCTATCAGGCTACACCTTC. Translated, it gives CARVLSGYTF.

This clone was detected a few times. The chain couples TRBV7-9 to TRBJ1-2; weak D call: TRBD1 (6 bases). The CDR3 has 15 amino acids. V lost 1 base to trimming and J lost 5 bases, with 14 bases between them. From germline, CDR1 is SEHNR and CDR2 FQNEAQ (reference sequence). As DNA, the CDR3 is TGTGCCAGCAGCTTAGAGGACAGTATATGGTATGGCTACACCTTC. Protein sequence: CASSLEDSIWYGYTF.

This clone was observed once. The rearrangement joins TRBV10-3 to TRBJ1-6; 9 bases are a match to TRBD1. The CDR3 is 14 amino acids. Unmatched junction bases numbered 11, after V lost 6 bases and J lost 14 bases. Germline loops: CDR1 ENHRY, CDR2 SYGVKD. The CDR3 sequence is CAIRTGTGPNTLHF. The CDR3 DNA sequence: TGTGCCATCAGGACCGGGACAGGGCCTAATACCCTCCACTTT.

J is TRBJ1-1 and V is TRBV5-5; D is uncertain. V was trimmed by 1 base and J by 4 bases, leaving 5 bases between them. Germline V gives CDR1 SGHKS, CDR2 YYEKEE (reference sequence). The CDR3 has 12 amino acids. CDR3 in amino acids: CASSLPGTEAFF. The DNA for the CDR3 is TGTGCCAGCAGCTTGCCCGGCACTGAAGCTTTCTTT. The complete variable domain, with remaining parts taken from reference TRBV5-5 and TRBJ1-1, reads DAGVTQSPTHLIKTRGQQVTLRCSPISGHKSVSWYQQVLGQGPQFIFQYYEKEERGRGNFPDRFSARQFPNYSSELNVNALLLGDSALYLCASSLPGTEAFFGQGTRLTVV.

This clone was detected only a few times. CDR3 nucleotide sequence: TGTGCCAGCAGCATGGGCCTCTACAATGAGCAGTTCTTC. Protein product: CASSMGLYNEQFF. V is TRBV7-3 and J is TRBJ2-1; D is unclear. Trimming removed 5 bases from V and 3 bases from J, with 8 bases in between. The V gene's germline CDR1 is SGHTA and CDR2 FQGTGA. There are 13 residues in the CDR3.

The V call is TRBV6-5, the J call TRBJ1-1; D is unclear. The germline V gene has CDR1 MNHEY and CDR2 SVGAGI. This CDR3 is built from 12 residues. Trimming stripped 4 bases from V and 6 bases from J, with 9 bases between. The CDR3 DNA sequence: TGTGCCAGCAGTTCAGATTGGGCTGAAGCTTTCTTT. It is translated as CASSSDWAEAFF.

The chain recombines TRBV6-1 with TRBJ1-6; 7 bases map to TRBD1. Trimming removed 2 bases from V and 5 bases from J; junction bases left unmatched: 6. CDR1 MNHNS and CDR2 SASEGT come from the germline V gene. The CDR3 is made up of 16 amino acids. The CDR3 region has the DNA TGTGCCAGCAGTGAACTGACAGGGTTCGATAATTCACCCCTCCACTTT. Encoded protein: CASSELTGFDNSPLHF.

This rearrangement joins TRBV11-3 to TRBJ2-3; D gene uncertain. V lost 1 base and J 5 bases, leaving 13 bases between the germline ends. The CDR3 is 15 residues long. CDR1 SGHNT and CDR2 YENEEA come from the germline V gene. Here the CDR3 reads CASSLVGHLGDTQYF. CDR3 nucleotide sequence: TGTGCCAGCAGCTTAGTTGGGCACCTCGGAGATACGCAGTATTTT.

V is TRBV7-2 and J is TRBJ1-2; a weak D match, TRBD1 (6 bases). Trimming took off 3 bases at V and 5 bases at J, with 10 bases between the two ends. The CDR3 spans 13 residues. Germline V lookup: CDR1 SGHTA, CDR2 FQGNSA. Here the CDR3 reads CASSLNGQYGYTF. For the CDR3, the DNA is TGTGCCAGCAGCTTGAATGGACAGTATGGCTACACCTTC.

The chain combines TRBV7-9 with TRBJ1-1, with a tentative D call TRBD1 (5 bases). The CDR3 consists of 12 residues. Germline CDR1 and CDR2: SEHNR and FQNEAQ (reference sequence). V lost 1 base to trimming and J lost 8 bases, with 8 bases between them. CDR3 loop: CASSLGRQEAFF. CDR3 DNA sequence: TGTGCCAGCAGCTTAGGTAGACAGGAAGCTTTCTTT.

The V gene is TRBV6-4, the J gene TRBJ1-6; D is unclear. V was pared by 3 bases and J by 9 bases, with 9 bases between. The CDR3 loop spans 13 amino acids. Germline CDR1 and CDR2: MRHNA and SNTAGT. The CDR3 loop is CASSENKGSPLHF. The CDR3 coding sequence is TGTGCCAGCAGTGAAAACAAGGGTTCACCCCTCCACTTT.

The chain recombines TRBV28 with TRBJ1-3; 7 bases match TRBD1. V dropped 7 bases and J dropped 11; count of bases not matched to a gene: 14. Germline CDR1 is MDHEN and CDR2 is SYDVKM. This CDR3 contains 14 residues. CDR3 coding DNA: TGTGCCAGCAACGGGGGGGACAGACGATCGTCCATATATTTT. Residues: CASNGGDRRSSIYF.

The genes are TRBV7-9 and TRBJ1-1; maybe TRBD1 (6 bases). The CDR3 covers 16 residues. Germline CDR1 SEHNR, CDR2 FQNEAQ (reference sequence). Trimming took off 7 bases at V and 4 bases at J, with 22 bases between the two ends. CDR3 DNA: TGTGCCAGCATCCGGCTGAGGGTAGGGGGGAGCACTGAAGCTTTCTTT. Its protein product is CASIRLRVGGSTEAFF.

This chain links TRBV7-3 with TRBJ2-2; 10 bases map to TRBD2. The CDR3 extends over 16 amino acids. The V and J ends lost 5 bases and 7 bases, in that order; junction bases with no gene match: 10. Per germline, CDR1 SGHTA and CDR2 FQGTGA. CDR3 residues: CASSHGTSDLGGELFF. The DNA of the CDR3 is TGTGCCAGCAGCCACGGGACTAGCGACCTCGGCGGGGAGCTGTTTTTT.

The rearrangement joins TRBV19 to TRBJ1-5, with TRBD1 matching over 7 bases. V shed 10 bases and J 2 bases; nucleotides not matched to a gene: 23. Germline assignment: CDR1 LNHDA and CDR2 SQIVND (reference sequence). The CDR3 contains 19 residues. The CDR3: CATRGGSVGALSGNQPQHF. The CDR3 coding sequence is TGTGCCACCAGGGGGGGTTCGGTTGGCGCCCTAAGTGGCAATCAGCCCCAGCATTTT.